The clone carrying this T cell receptor beta chain appeared many times. The antigen is unknown. RNA transcripts yielded amplified TCR beta CDR3 regions. The study used the HTBI primer set for a first-round RT-PCR of the TCR CDR3. TCRdb re-analysed the multiplex PCR reads in MiXCR, keeping a single row per CDR3 protein. The sample includes around 350,000 distinct CDR3 sequences, 19% of them seen just once. V gave up 5 bases and J gave up 3 bases; unmatched junction bases: 3. The CDR3 length is 14 residues. Germline CDR1 is MNHNS and CDR2 is SASEGT. Not enrolled were patients with uncontrolled infection, other autoimmune disease, pregnancy or lactation. Diagnoses rested on clinical symptoms, serum thyroxine and TRAb, thyroid ultrasound and orbital computed tomography. This entry belongs to a study of T cells in Graves' hyperthyroidism and ophthalmopathy. Overall study context: Peripheral blood was secured at the point of initial diagnosis, before any treatment. Whole-study findings and limits: By a 13 V-J model, ophthalmopathy was set apart from stable hyperthyroidism.

The receptor's source is a woman aged 18-29 years with Graves' hyperthyroidism. This chain uses TRBV6-1 with TRBJ1-5, with TRBD1 identical over 8 bases. Sequenced sample: blood. For the CDR3, the DNA is TGTGCCAGCAGTAGACAGGGGAACAATCAGCCCCAGCATTTT. Protein: CASSRQGNNQPQHF.